The present TCR beta chain was sequenced within a study of CD8 T cells in Susac syndrome. CDR1 and CDR2 (germline): LNHNV, YYDKDF (reference sequence). There are 14 residues in the CDR3. The V end was cut by 1 base, the J end by 2 bases, with 8 bases between. Recently defined diagnostic criteria for definite or probable disease were fulfilled by Susac syndrome patients. Reverse transcription of roughly 0.45 to 1 ug RNA was performed with random hexamers. TCRdb passed the immunoSEQ multiplex PCR reads through MiXCR, listing each CDR3 protein once. The data show roughly 150,000 distinct CDR3 sequences, 85% to 95% seen once.

This TCR was recovered from a human donor with Susac syndrome. Sequencing was done on a sample of CD4+ T cells from PBMCs. The V gene is TRBV15, the J gene TRBJ1-2; D ambiguous. As DNA, the CDR3 is TGTGCCACCAGCAGAGGTTTGGAGAACTATGGCTACACCTTC. Translated, it gives CATSRGLENYGYTF. Together with reference TRBV15 and TRBJ1-2, the CDR3 gives the full variable domain: DAMVIQNPRYQVTQFGKPVTLSCSQTLNHNVMYWYQQKSSQAPKLLFHYYDKDFNNEADTPDNFQSRRPNTSFCFLDIRSPGLGDTAMYLCATSRGLENYGYTFGSGTRLTVV.